Listed here are 8 T cell receptor beta chains from one sample, sequenced in a study of T cell clones after liver transplantation. Using immunoSEQ multiplex PCR, the repertoire was profiled, and TCRdb retains in-frame clones only, with some absent. The sample yields around 6,100 clones, around 85% seen once. The source material was CD8+ T cells from blood, sampled before liver transplant. These receptors were collected from a human donor who received a liver transplant.

The CDR3 DNA sequence: TGTGCCAGCAGTGATTTCTGGGATGGGGAGACCCAGTACTTC. This codes for CASSDFWDGETQYF. The chain has TRBV6-1 and TRBJ2-5, with D unclear. Between the trimmed V and J ends, which lost 3 bases and 5 bases, there was a span of 13 bases. The germline CDR1 and CDR2 sequences are MNHNS and SASEGT. The CDR3 is made up of 14 amino acids.

The chain carries TRBV7-9 and TRBJ1-2; no firm D call. CDR1 and CDR2 (germline): SEHNR, FQNEAQ (reference sequence). The CDR3 length is 13 residues. The V end lost 6 bases, the J end lost 2 bases, and 10 bases lay between the germline ends. CDR3 bases: TGTGCCAGCAGAAGTCAGGCCAACTATGGCTACACCTTC. This sequence encodes CASRSQANYGYTF.

The chain couples TRBV10-2 to TRBJ1-1; D call uncertain. The V and J ends lost 10 bases and 4 bases respectively, with 13 bases between them. Germline V lookup: CDR1 WSHSY, CDR2 SAAADI. CDR3 length: 12 amino acids. The CDR3 sequence is CATRQGPTEAFF. CDR3 nucleotides: TGCGCCACCAGACAAGGGCCCACTGAAGCTTTCTTT.

This chain's CDR3 is CASSLAGQGGSEQYF. The DNA of the CDR3 is TGTGCCAGCAGCTTGGCAGGACAGGGAGGTAGCGAGCAGTACTTC. The chain carries TRBV13 and TRBJ2-7, with 8 bases aligning to TRBD1. CDR1 and CDR2 (germline): PRHDT, FYEKMQ (reference sequence). V lost 3 bases and J lost 6; bases outside the gene matches: 10. This CDR3 contains 15 residues. The full variable domain, in which reference TRBV13 and TRBJ2-7 provide the parts outside the CDR3, is AAGVIQSPRHLIKEKRETATLKCYPIPRHDTVYWYQQGPGQDPQFLISFYEKMQSDKGSIPDRFSAQQFSDYHSELNMSSLELGDSALYFCASSLAGQGGSEQYFGPGTRLTVT.

This clone was picked up one time. The chain combines TRBV7-9 with TRBJ2-7; weak D call: TRBD1 (5 bases). The CDR3 is 17 amino acids. V lost 5 bases, J lost 2 bases, and 22 bases lay in between. From germline, CDR1 is SEHNR and CDR2 FQNEAQ (reference sequence). CDR3 in amino acids: CASSAVRADTRTYEQYF. The CDR3 DNA follows: TGTGCCAGCAGCGCCGTCCGGGCGGACACCAGAACCTACGAGCAGTACTTC. The whole variable domain, remainder taken from reference TRBV7-9 and TRBJ2-7, is DTGVSQNPRHKITKRGQNVTFRCDPISEHNRLYWYRQTLGQGPEFLTYFQNEAQLEKSRLLSDRFSAERPKGSFSTLEIQRTEQGDSAMYLCASSAVRADTRTYEQYFGPGTRLTVT.

This sequence joins TRBV5-4 and TRBJ2-5; D may match TRBD1 or TRBD2 (5 bases each). Per germline, CDR1 SGHNT and CDR2 YYREEE (reference sequence). Trimming stripped 4 bases from V and 2 bases from J, with 12 bases between. CDR3 size: 14 residues. CDR3 protein: CASSPGTAQETQYF. CDR3 sequence (DNA): TGTGCCAGCAGCCCAGGGACGGCGCAAGAGACCCAGTACTTC. Looking up the rest from reference TRBV5-4 and TRBJ2-5 gives the full variable domain: ETGVTQSPTHLIKTRGQQVTLRCSSQSGHNTVSWYQQALGQGPQFIFQYYREEENGRGNFPPRFSGLQFPNYSSELNVNALELDDSALYLCASSPGTAQETQYFGPGTRLLVL.

The gene calls are TRBV5-4 and TRBJ2-2; D is possibly TRBD2 (6 bases). The CDR3 runs 16 residues. The ends were cut back, 3 bases at V and 2 bases at J, with 14 bases in the middle. CDR1 SGHNT and CDR2 YYREEE come from the germline V gene (reference sequence). CDR3 sequence: CASSSPAGSNTGELFF. The CDR3 DNA sequence: TGTGCCAGCAGCTCCCCTGCGGGGTCCAACACCGGGGAGCTGTTTTTT.

This clone was observed a handful of times. V is TRBV7-2 and J is TRBJ2-2; D is possibly TRBD2 (5 bases). Germline V CDR1 and CDR2: SGHTA, FQGNSA. The CDR3 runs 12 residues. The germline V and J ends were trimmed by 5 bases and 6 bases, with 7 bases remaining between them. CDR3 nucleotides: TGTGCCAGCAGCGTACTAGCCGGGGAGCTGTTTTTT. Translating it yields CASSVLAGELFF.